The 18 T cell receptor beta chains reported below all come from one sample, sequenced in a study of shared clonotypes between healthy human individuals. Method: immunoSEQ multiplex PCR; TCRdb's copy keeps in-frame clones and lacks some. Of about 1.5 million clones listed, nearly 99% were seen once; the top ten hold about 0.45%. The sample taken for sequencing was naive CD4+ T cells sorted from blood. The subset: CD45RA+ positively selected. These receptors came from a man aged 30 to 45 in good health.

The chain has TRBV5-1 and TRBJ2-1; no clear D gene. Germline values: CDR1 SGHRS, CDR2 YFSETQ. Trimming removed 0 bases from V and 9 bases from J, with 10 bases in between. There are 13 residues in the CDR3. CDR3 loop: CASSLARVGEQFF. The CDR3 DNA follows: TGCGCCAGCAGCTTGGCCCGGGTAGGTGAGCAGTTCTTC.

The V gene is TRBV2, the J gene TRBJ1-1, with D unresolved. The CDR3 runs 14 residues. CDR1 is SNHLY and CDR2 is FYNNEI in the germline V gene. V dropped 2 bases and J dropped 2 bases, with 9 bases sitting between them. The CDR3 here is CASSEYPTNTEAFF. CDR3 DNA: TGTGCCAGCAGTGAATACCCGACCAACACTGAAGCTTTCTTT.

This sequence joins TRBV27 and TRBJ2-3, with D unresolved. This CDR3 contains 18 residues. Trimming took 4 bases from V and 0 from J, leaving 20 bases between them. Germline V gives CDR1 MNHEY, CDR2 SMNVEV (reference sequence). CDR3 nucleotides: TGTGCCAGCAGTTATAGGGTGGCGGCTTTCACTAGCACAGATACGCAGTATTTT. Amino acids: CASSYRVAAFTSTDTQYF.

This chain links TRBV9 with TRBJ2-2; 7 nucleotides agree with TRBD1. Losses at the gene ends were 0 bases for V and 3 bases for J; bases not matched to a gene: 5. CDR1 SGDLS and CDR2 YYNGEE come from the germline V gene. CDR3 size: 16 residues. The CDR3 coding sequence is TGTGCCAGCAGCGTAGAGGCAGGGGGACACACCGGGGAGCTGTTTTTT. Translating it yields CASSVEAGGHTGELFF. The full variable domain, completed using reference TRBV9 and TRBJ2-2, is DSGVTQTPKHLITATGQRVTLRCSPRSGDLSVYWYQQSLDQGLQFLIQYYNGEERAKGNILERFSAQQFPDLHSELNLSSLELGDSALYFCASSVEAGGHTGELFFGEGSRLTVL.

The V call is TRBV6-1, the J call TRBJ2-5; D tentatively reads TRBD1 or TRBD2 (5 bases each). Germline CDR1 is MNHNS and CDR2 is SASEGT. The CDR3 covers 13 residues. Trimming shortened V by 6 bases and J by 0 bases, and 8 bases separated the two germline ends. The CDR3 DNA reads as TGTGCCAGCAGGGGGACGTACCAAGAGACCCAGTACTTC. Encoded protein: CASRGTYQETQYF.

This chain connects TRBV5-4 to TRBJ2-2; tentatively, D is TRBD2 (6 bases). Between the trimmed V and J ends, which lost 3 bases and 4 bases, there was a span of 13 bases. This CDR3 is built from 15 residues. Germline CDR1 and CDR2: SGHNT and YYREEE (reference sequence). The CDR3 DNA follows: TGTGCCAGCAGCTCTGGGGAGGTCGGCACCGGGGAGCTGTTTTTT. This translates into CASSSGEVGTGELFF.

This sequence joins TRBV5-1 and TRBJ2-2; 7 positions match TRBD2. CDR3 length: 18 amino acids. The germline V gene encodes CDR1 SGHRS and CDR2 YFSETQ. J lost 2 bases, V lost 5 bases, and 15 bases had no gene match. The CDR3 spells CASRLGTPSGSNTGELFF. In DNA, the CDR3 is TGCGCCAGCAGACTTGGGACCCCTAGCGGAAGTAACACCGGGGAGCTGTTTTTT.

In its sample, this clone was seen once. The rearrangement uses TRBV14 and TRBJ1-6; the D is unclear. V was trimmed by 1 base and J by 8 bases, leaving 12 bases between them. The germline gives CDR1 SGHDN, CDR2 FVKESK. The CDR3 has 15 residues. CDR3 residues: CASSQVLGFDSPLHF. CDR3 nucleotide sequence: TGTGCCAGCAGCCAAGTATTGGGATTCGATTCACCCCTCCACTTT. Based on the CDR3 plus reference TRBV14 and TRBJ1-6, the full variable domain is EAGVTQFPSHSVIEKGQTVTLRCDPISGHDNLYWYRRVMGKEIKFLLHFVKESKQDESGMPNNRFLAERTGGTYSTLKVQPAELEDSGVYFCASSQVLGFDSPLHFGNGTRLTVT.

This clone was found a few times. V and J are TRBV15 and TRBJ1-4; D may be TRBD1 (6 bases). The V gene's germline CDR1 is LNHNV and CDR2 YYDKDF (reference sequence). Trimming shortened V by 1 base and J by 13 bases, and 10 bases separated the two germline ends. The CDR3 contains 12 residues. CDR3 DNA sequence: TGTGCCACCAGCAGAGCGACAGGAATACTGTTTTTT. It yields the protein CATSRATGILFF.

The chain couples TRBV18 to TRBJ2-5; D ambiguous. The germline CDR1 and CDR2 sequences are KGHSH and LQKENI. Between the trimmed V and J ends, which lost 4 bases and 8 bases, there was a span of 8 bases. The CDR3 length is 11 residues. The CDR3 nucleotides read TGTGCCAGCTCACAGGACCTTACCCAGTACTTC. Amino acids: CASSQDLTQYF.

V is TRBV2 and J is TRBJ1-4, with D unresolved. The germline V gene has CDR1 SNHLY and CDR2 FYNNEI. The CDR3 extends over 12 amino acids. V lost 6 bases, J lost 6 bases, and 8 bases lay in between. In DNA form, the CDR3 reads TGTGCCAGCAGGGAACGGGATGAAAAACTGTTTTTT. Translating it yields CASRERDEKLFF.

Here the CDR3 DNA reads TGTGCCAGCAGTGAAGTCGGGGGGGCGAGGTCCACAGATACGCAGTATTTT. Translating gives CASSEVGGARSTDTQYF. This rearrangement joins TRBV2 to TRBJ2-3; 8 positions match TRBD2. The V and J ends lost 1 base and 2 bases, in that order; junction bases with no gene match: 8. The germline V gene has CDR1 SNHLY and CDR2 FYNNEI. The CDR3 consists of 17 residues.

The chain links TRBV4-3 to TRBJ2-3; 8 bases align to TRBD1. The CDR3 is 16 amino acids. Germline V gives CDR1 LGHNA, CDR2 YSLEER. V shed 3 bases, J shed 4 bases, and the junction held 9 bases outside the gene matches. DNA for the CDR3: TGCGCCAGCAGCCATGGGTCGGACAGGGTATCAGATACGCAGTATTTT. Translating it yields CASSHGSDRVSDTQYF.

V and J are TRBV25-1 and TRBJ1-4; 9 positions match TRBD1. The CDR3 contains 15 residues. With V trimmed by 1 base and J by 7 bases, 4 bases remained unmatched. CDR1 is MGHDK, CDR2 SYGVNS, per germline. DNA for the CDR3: TGTGCCAGCAGTGAATTACAGGGGGCAGGTGAAAAACTGTTTTTT. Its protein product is CASSELQGAGEKLFF.

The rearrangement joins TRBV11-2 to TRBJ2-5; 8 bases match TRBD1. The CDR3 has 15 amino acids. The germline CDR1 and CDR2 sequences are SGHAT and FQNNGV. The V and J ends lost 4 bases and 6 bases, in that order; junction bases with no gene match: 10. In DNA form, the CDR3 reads TGTGCCAGCAGCTCCCTTCGGACAGGGTACAAGACCCAGTACTTC. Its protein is CASSSLRTGYKTQYF.

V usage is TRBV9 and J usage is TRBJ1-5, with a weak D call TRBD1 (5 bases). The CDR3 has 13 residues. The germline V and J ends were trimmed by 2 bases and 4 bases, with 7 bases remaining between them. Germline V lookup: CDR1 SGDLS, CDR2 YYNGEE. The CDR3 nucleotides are TGTGCCAGCAGCGTGACAGATAATCAGCCCCAGCATTTT. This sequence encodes CASSVTDNQPQHF.

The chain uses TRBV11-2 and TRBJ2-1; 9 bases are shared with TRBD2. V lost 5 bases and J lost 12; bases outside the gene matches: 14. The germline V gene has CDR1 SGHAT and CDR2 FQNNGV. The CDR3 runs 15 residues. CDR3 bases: TGTGCCAGCAGCCCCCGGGTAGCGGGAGCAACGCCGCAGTTCTTC. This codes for CASSPRVAGATPQFF. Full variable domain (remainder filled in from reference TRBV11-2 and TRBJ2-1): EAGVAQSPRYKIIEKRQSVAFWCNPISGHATLYWYQQILGQGPKLLIQFQNNGVVDDSQLPKDRFSAERLKGVDSTLKIQPAKLEDSAVYLCASSPRVAGATPQFFGPGTRLTVL.

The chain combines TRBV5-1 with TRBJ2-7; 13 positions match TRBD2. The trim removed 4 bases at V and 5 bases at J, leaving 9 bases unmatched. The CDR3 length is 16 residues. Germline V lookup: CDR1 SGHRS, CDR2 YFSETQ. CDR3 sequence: CASSIGLAGVMDEQYF. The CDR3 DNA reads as TGCGCCAGCAGCATTGGACTAGCGGGAGTAATGGACGAGCAGTACTTC.